The 30 T cell receptor beta chains presented below share a single source sample, sequenced in a study of sequential checkpoint blockade in melanoma. Treatment reported: randomized to nivolumab then ipilimumab (arm A) or the reverse (arm B). TCRdb keeps only in-frame clones here, not all; method: immunoSEQ multiplex PCR. The sample lists about 12,000 clones, 77% occurring once. Sequenced material: CD8+ T cells sorted from blood (inferred from file names), taken from a patient given nivolumab and ipilimumab in sequence. All receptors come from a human donor with melanoma.

The chain carries TRBV4-1 and TRBJ2-1; D not certain. V gave up 1 base and J gave up 0 bases, with 7 bases separating them. Germline values: CDR1 MGHRA, CDR2 YSYEKL. This CDR3 is built from 15 residues. This CDR3 reads CASSQAASSYNEQFF. For the CDR3, the DNA is TGCGCCAGCAGCCAAGCGGCTAGCTCCTACAATGAGCAGTTCTTC.

The chain recombines TRBV29-1 with TRBJ2-7, with TRBD1 identical over 12 bases. The CDR3 contains 18 residues. V shed 3 bases and J 4 bases; nucleotides not matched to a gene: 16. Per the germline V gene, CDR1 is SQVTM and CDR2 is ANQGSEA. This CDR3 reads CSVETPGGTGGLPYEQYF. The CDR3 coding sequence is TGCAGCGTTGAGACCCCGGGCGGGACAGGGGGCTTACCTTACGAGCAGTACTTC.

This chain links TRBV5-6 with TRBJ2-1; 8 bases line up with TRBD1. V shed 5 bases and J 6 bases; nucleotides not matched to a gene: 10. Looked up from germline, CDR1 is SGHDT and CDR2 is YYEEEE. The CDR3 runs 15 residues. CDR3 amino acids: CASRRQQGAFNEQFF. The CDR3 nucleotides are TGTGCCAGCAGAAGACAGCAGGGGGCGTTCAATGAGCAGTTCTTC.

There are a few counts of this clone. This chain joins TRBV6-1 and TRBJ1-1; maybe TRBD1 (5 bases). CDR3 length: 13 amino acids. Germline lookup yields CDR1 MNHNS and CDR2 SASEGT. V was trimmed by 8 bases and J by 7 bases, leaving 17 bases between them. This chain's CDR3 is CASSPRGSHEAFF. DNA for the CDR3: TGTGCCAGCTCCCCTAGGGGATCTCATGAAGCTTTCTTT.

J is TRBJ2-7 and V is TRBV19; weak D call: TRBD1 (6 bases). CDR3 length: 18 amino acids. Trimming pared 2 bases from V and 0 bases from J, leaving 20 bases between. Germline V gene sequence: CDR1 LNHDA, CDR2 SQIVND (reference sequence). The CDR3 region has the DNA TGTGCCAGTAGTATATCAAGACCCGGGACACGTAGCTCCTACGAGCAGTACTTC. Its translation: CASSISRPGTRSSYEQYF.

This chain connects TRBV6-5 to TRBJ2-7; 7 bases are a match to TRBD1. Germline-derived CDR1 and CDR2 are MNHEY and SVGAGI. Trimming cost V 9 bases and J 2 bases; bases outside gene matches: 7. The CDR3 sequence is 13 residues long. The DNA of the CDR3 is TGTGCCAGTCGGTTACAGGGGACCTACGAGCAGTACTTC. It translates to CASRLQGTYEQYF.

The chain has TRBV19 and TRBJ1-1; D ambiguous. Germline V gives CDR1 LNHDA, CDR2 SQIVND (reference sequence). Between the trimmed V and J ends, which lost 3 bases and 5 bases, there was a span of 10 bases. CDR3 length: 13 amino acids. The CDR3 sequence: CASSMVRGTEAFF. The CDR3 nucleotides are TGTGCCAGTAGTATGGTTCGGGGAACTGAAGCTTTCTTT.

This chain joins TRBV5-5 and TRBJ2-1; 13 positions agree with TRBD2. This CDR3 has 15 amino acids. Losses at the gene ends were 3 bases for V and 5 bases for J; bases not matched to a gene: 2. Germline loops: CDR1 SGHKS, CDR2 YYEKEE (reference sequence). The CDR3 is CASSSGTSGNNEQFF. CDR3 in DNA: TGTGCCAGCAGCTCGGGGACTAGCGGGAACAATGAGCAGTTCTTC.

V is TRBV19 and J is TRBJ2-1, with D hard to call. The CDR3 is 13 amino acids. The V end lost 3 bases, the J end lost 4 bases, and 7 bases lay between the germline ends. Germline V gene sequence: CDR1 LNHDA, CDR2 SQIVND (reference sequence). In DNA form, the CDR3 reads TGTGCCAGTAGTATCAGGCCGTACAATGAGCAGTTCTTC. It encodes CASSIRPYNEQFF.

The CDR3 spells CASRRGLAGDSEQYF. For the CDR3, the DNA is TGTGCCAGCAGGCGAGGACTAGCGGGAGATTCCGAGCAGTACTTC. This chain connects TRBV28 to TRBJ2-7; 13 bases agree with TRBD2. This CDR3 contains 15 residues. Germline V lookup: CDR1 MDHEN, CDR2 SYDVKM. V dropped 6 bases and J dropped 6; count of bases not matched to a gene: 8.

The chain carries TRBV27 and TRBJ2-3; TRBD1 might be the D (6 bases). This CDR3 contains 14 residues. Trimming removed 6 bases from V and 5 bases from J, with 15 bases in between. The germline V gene encodes CDR1 MNHEY and CDR2 SMNVEV (reference sequence). The CDR3: CASRSQGTRDTQYF. CDR3 coding DNA: TGTGCCAGCAGGAGCCAGGGGACCCGAGATACGCAGTATTTT.

The chain carries TRBV7-2 and TRBJ2-5; a weak D match, TRBD2 (6 bases). Germline CDR1 and CDR2: SGHTA and FQGNSA. Trimming stripped 6 bases from V and 5 bases from J, with 25 bases between. This CDR3 region has 17 residues. The CDR3 DNA sequence: TGTGCCAGCAGTTTCCCGTCTGGGAGGCGGCACCCGGAGACCCAGTACTTC. Its translation: CASSFPSGRRHPETQYF.

This clone is a singleton in its sample. The rearrangement uses TRBV6-5 and TRBJ2-7, with a tentative D call TRBD2 (7 bases). With 0 bases removed from V and 13 bases from J, the gap between germline ends came to 16 bases. Germline V lookup: CDR1 MNHEY, CDR2 SVGAGI. There are 13 residues in the CDR3. The CDR3 DNA reads as TGTGCCAGCAGTTACTCGTTGGGGGGGGCTCCCTACTTC. This sequence encodes CASSYSLGGAPYF.

This chain uses TRBV6-6 with TRBJ1-1; TRBD1 matches 8 bases. Unmatched junction bases numbered 7, after V lost 6 bases and J lost 4 bases. The CDR3 runs to 14 residues. Germline assignment: CDR1 MNHNY and CDR2 SVGAGI (reference sequence). Written as DNA, the CDR3 is TGTGCCAGCAGAACAACAGGGGGTTTCACTGAAGCTTTCTTT. It yields the protein CASRTTGGFTEAFF.

The chain is built from TRBV5-4 and TRBJ2-5, with D possibly being TRBD1 (8 bases). The CDR3 totals 16 residues. CDR1 is SGHNT, CDR2 YYREEE, per germline (reference sequence). Trimming pared 4 bases from V and 2 bases from J, leaving 18 bases between. CDR3: CASSGPDRGGQETQYF. For the CDR3, the DNA is TGTGCCAGCAGCGGCCCCGACAGGGGAGGGCAAGAGACCCAGTACTTC.

V usage is TRBV18 and J usage is TRBJ2-5, with 9 nucleotides matching TRBD1. The J call could be wrong; TRBJ2-7 is a better fit for the DNA end. CDR1 and CDR2 (germline): KGHSH, LQKENI. The CDR3 runs to 16 residues. The DNA of the CDR3 is TGTGCCAGCTCACCCATGCCGGGACAGGGTGCATACGAGCAGTACTTC. Translated, it gives CASSPMPGQGAYEQYF.

This chain links TRBV4-3 with TRBJ2-7; the match to TRBD1 covers 9 bases. The CDR3 spans 14 residues. J was trimmed by 1 base and V by 4 bases; bases with no gene match: 2. Germline assignment: CDR1 LGHNA and CDR2 YSLEER. This CDR3 reads CASSLDRGSYEQYF. CDR3 nucleotides: TGCGCCAGCAGCCTAGACAGGGGGTCCTACGAGCAGTACTTC.

The rearrangement joins TRBV4-2 to TRBJ2-7; D remains unclear. There are 14 residues in the CDR3. Trimming pared 2 bases from V and 1 base from J, leaving 9 bases between. The germline V gene encodes CDR1 LGHNA and CDR2 YNFKEQ. The CDR3 DNA sequence: TGTGCCAGCAGCCAATCCGGTCTTTCCTACGAGCAGTACTTC. This codes for CASSQSGLSYEQYF.

The CDR3 is CASSGLAGQETQYF. The CDR3 nucleotides read TGTGCCAGCAGCGGCCTAGCGGGGCAAGAGACCCAGTACTTC. The chain links TRBV7-2 to TRBJ2-5; 9 nucleotides align to TRBD2. This CDR3 spans 14 amino acids. Germline CDR1 SGHTA, CDR2 FQGNSA. Trimming took 5 bases from V and 2 from J; bases not matched to a gene: 3.

This clone occurred once. The J gene is TRBJ2-3, the V gene TRBV5-1; 12 bases match TRBD2. Per germline, CDR1 SGHRS and CDR2 YFSETQ. J was trimmed by 6 bases and V by 3 bases; bases with no gene match: 8. This CDR3 region has 16 residues. CDR3 nucleotide sequence: TGCGCCAGCAGCTACTCTAGCGGGAGGGCCCTCGATACGCAGTATTTT. It encodes CASSYSSGRALDTQYF.

The chain joins TRBV4-3 to TRBJ2-7; TRBD2 agrees at 11 bases. Unmatched junction bases numbered 15, after V lost 4 bases and J lost 7 bases. CDR3 size: 17 residues. Germline V gene lookup returns CDR1 LGHNA and CDR2 YSLEER. The CDR3 DNA reads TGCGCCAGCAGCCTATCACATAGCGGGAGGGCCCTTAGGGAGCAGTACTTC. Protein: CASSLSHSGRALREQYF.

V usage is TRBV14 and J usage is TRBJ2-5; TRBD1 agrees at 7 bases. Germline loops: CDR1 SGHDN, CDR2 FVKESK. The CDR3 contains 19 residues. V shed 3 bases, J shed 3 bases, and the junction held 19 bases outside the gene matches. The CDR3 here is CASSHPNLGGNKVEETQYF. As DNA, the CDR3 is TGTGCCAGCAGCCATCCGAACTTAGGGGGCAACAAGGTCGAAGAGACCCAGTACTTC.

J is TRBJ1-5 and V is TRBV11-3; D remains ambiguous. Germline V CDR1 and CDR2: SGHNT, YENEEA. The V gene lost 4 bases and the J gene lost 0 bases, with 19 bases spanning the gap. The CDR3 is 18 amino acids. The CDR3 is CASSSGGIDTRSNQPQHF. For the CDR3, the DNA is TGTGCCAGCAGCTCGGGAGGGATAGACACCCGTAGCAATCAGCCCCAGCATTTT. Full variable domain (outside the CDR3, taken from reference TRBV11-3 and TRBJ1-5): EAGVVQSPRYKIIEKKQPVAFWCNPISGHNTLYWYLQNLGQGPELLIRYENEEAVDDSQLPKDRFSAERLKGVDSTLKIQPAELGDSAVYLCASSSGGIDTRSNQPQHFGDGTRLSIL.

Remarks on this clone: Other DNA sequences in this specimen translate into the identical CDR3. The chain combines TRBV4-2 with TRBJ1-5; the D gene is possibly TRBD1 (6 bases). The CDR3 length is 15 residues. CDR1 and CDR2 from the germline V gene are LGHNA and YNFKEQ. V shed 1 base and J shed 7 bases, with 14 bases lying between them. The CDR3: CASSQVWGRRQPQHF. CDR3 bases: TGTGCCAGCAGCCAAGTTTGGGGGCGTCGGCAGCCCCAGCATTTT.

This clone was seen a few times. The V call is TRBV7-6, the J call TRBJ2-1; 7 positions agree with TRBD1. The CDR3 spans 16 residues. The germline gives CDR1 SGHVS, CDR2 FNYEAQ. V lost 5 bases and J lost 2; bases outside the gene matches: 9. The CDR3 loop is CASSPNQGTAYNEQFF. The CDR3 DNA sequence: TGTGCCAGCAGCCCAAATCAGGGGACAGCCTACAATGAGCAGTTCTTC.

The chain has TRBV30 and TRBJ2-1, with D possibly being TRBD2 (6 bases). Germline-derived CDR1 and CDR2 are GTSNPN and SVGIG (reference sequence). The length of the CDR3 is 14 residues. V was cut by 2 bases and J by 7 bases, with 15 bases left in between. The CDR3 bases are TGTGCCTGGAGTAGGGCGGGGAGAAGGAATGAGCAGTTCTTC. It yields the protein CAWSRAGRRNEQFF. The full variable domain, with the rest looked up from reference TRBV30 and TRBJ2-1, is SQTIHQWPATLVQPVGSPLSLECTVEGTSNPNLYWYRQAAGRGLQLLFYSVGIGQISSEVPQNLSASRPQDRQFILSSKKLLLSDSGFYLCAWSRAGRRNEQFFGPGTRLTVL.

This chain uses TRBV27 with TRBJ2-3; D uncertain. V was shortened by 2 bases and J by 0 bases, with 6 bases between the two germline ends. CDR1 and CDR2 from the germline V gene are MNHEY and SMNVEV (reference sequence). The CDR3 is 14 residues long. CDR3 region: CASSLIGSTDTQYF. The CDR3 nucleotides are TGTGCCAGCAGTTTAATCGGGAGCACAGATACGCAGTATTTT.

V and J are TRBV7-9 and TRBJ1-3; possibly TRBD1 for D (6 bases). CDR1 is SEHNR, CDR2 FQNEAQ, per germline (reference sequence). This CDR3 comprises 16 residues. Trimming cost V 8 bases and J 8 bases, with 25 bases left between them. The CDR3 coding sequence is TGTGCCAGCCGGGGTCGACAGGACCATTTAGGGGACACCATATATTTT. It codes for CASRGRQDHLGDTIYF.

This clone appeared a single time. The rearrangement joins TRBV4-1 to TRBJ2-7; 11 bases align to TRBD2. With 3 bases clipped from V and 2 bases from J, the junction kept 3 bases outside the gene matches. The CDR3 spans 15 residues. The germline V gene has CDR1 MGHRA and CDR2 YSYEKL. CDR3 DNA sequence: TGCGCCAGCAGCCACCTAGCGGGAGGCCCCTACGAGCAGTACTTC. It is translated as CASSHLAGGPYEQYF.

The chain links TRBV15 to TRBJ2-7, with 8 bases fitting TRBD2. Germline V CDR1 and CDR2: LNHNV, YYDKDF (reference sequence). This CDR3 region has 15 residues. V trimming: 1 base; J trimming: 2 bases; junction bases outside the gene matches: 4. Written as DNA, the CDR3 is TGTGCCACCAGCAGAGCCCAGGGACTAGCCTACGAGCAGTACTTC. It specifies CATSRAQGLAYEQYF. Full variable domain (missing parts from reference TRBV15 and TRBJ2-7): DAMVIQNPRYQVTQFGKPVTLSCSQTLNHNVMYWYQQKSSQAPKLLFHYYDKDFNNEADTPDNFQSRRPNTSFCFLDIRSPGLGDTAMYLCATSRAQGLAYEQYFGPGTRLTVT.